Listed below are T cell receptor beta chains from one sample, sequenced in a study of cytomegalovirus exposure and HLA in healthy donors. Assay: immunoSEQ multiplex PCR; the TCRdb copy retains only in-frame clones and omits some. The sample lists 250,000 to 350,000 clones; approximately 86% were seen once. Sequenced: PBMCs. Source of these receptors: a man aged 25-45 years in good health and CMV-seronegative. Each CDR3 is given with its conserved first and last residue. D genes are given only for firm matches. Clone sizes are given selectively: once, few, many, or a class where the clone is expanded.

j_call clone_size d_call v_call cdr3_nt cdr3_aa
TRBJ2-2 - - TRBV2 TGTGCCGGATTAGGGAGACTGACCGGGGAGCTGTTTTTT CAGLGRLTGELFF
TRBJ2-5 - - TRBV5-1 TGCGCCAGCAGCTTGGCCTGGGCAGGGGAGGGAGAGACCCAGTACTTC CASSLAWAGEGETQYF
TRBJ2-1 - TRBD2 TRBV4-2 TGTGCCAGCAGCCATCGGACTAGCGGGGGCCAATACAATGAGCAGTTCTTC CASSHRTSGGQYNEQFF
TRBJ2-5 - - TRBV10-3 TGTGCCATCAGTGAGTCTTACATCCGGGACCAAGAGACCCAGTACTTC CAISESYIRDQETQYF
TRBJ2-7 - - TRBV6-5 TGTGCCAGCAGTTACTCGGATCGCGTCTACAGCGAGCAGTACTTC CASSYSDRVYSEQYF
TRBJ1-6 - - TRBV2 TGTGCCAGCAGTAGAGATAGCTCCTATAATTCACCCCTCCACTTT CASSRDSSYNSPLHF
TRBJ1-2 - - TRBV10-2 TGCGCCAGCAGTGATTGGGGGGTTGGTGGCTACACCTTC CASSDWGVGGYTF
TRBJ2-3 - TRBD1 TRBV6-6 TGTGCCAGCAGTCACGACAGGGTCACAGATACGCAGTATTTT CASSHDRVTDTQYF
TRBJ1-2 - TRBD1 TRBV5-1 TGCGCCAGCAGCTTAGGGACAGGGGGCGGTCATGGCTACACCTTC CASSLGTGGGHGYTF
TRBJ1-4 - - TRBV15 TGTGCCACCAGCAGAGAGGGGGCGGGTAATGAAAAACTGTTTTTT CATSREGAGNEKLFF
TRBJ1-2 - TRBD1 TRBV7-9 TGTGCCAGCAGATCGGGACAGGGGGCGTTCTATGGCTACACCTTC CASRSGQGAFYGYTF
TRBJ1-2 - - TRBV5-1 TGCGCCAGCAGCTTTTCAGGGACTAACTATGGCTACACCTTC CASSFSGTNYGYTF
TRBJ2-2 once TRBD1 TRBV19 TGTGCCAGTAGTATCCCGACAGGGGGGGACACCGGGGAGCTGTTTTTT CASSIPTGGDTGELFF
TRBJ1-2 - - TRBV29-1 TGCAGCGTTGAAGAAGTTGCAGTAATCTATGGCTACACCTTC CSVEEVAVIYGYTF
TRBJ1-6 - - TRBV6-5 TGTGCCAGCAGCAAGGGACACTATAATTCACCCCTCCACTTT CASSKGHYNSPLHF
TRBJ2-5 - TRBD1 TRBV2 TGTGCCAGCAGTCTGAGACAGGGTGAGACCCAGTACTTC CASSLRQGETQYF
TRBJ2-7 - - TRBV5-6 TGTGCCAGCAGCTTGGCCGGCAGGCCCTACGAGCAGTACTTC CASSLAGRPYEQYF
TRBJ2-1 - TRBD2 TRBV7-9 TGTGCCAGCAGAGGGGGACTAGAATACAATGAGCAGTTCTTC CASRGGLEYNEQFF
TRBJ1-5 - TRBD1 TRBV9 TGTGCCAGCAGCGTGGCAGGGGGTAAACAGCCCCAGCATTTT CASSVAGGKQPQHF
TRBJ2-2 - - TRBV5-1 TGCGCCAGCAGCTTGGGAGGGTTCTCTGCGGACACCGGGGAGCTGTTTTTT CASSLGGFSADTGELFF
TRBJ1-1 - - TRBV2 TGTGCCAGCAGTGTAGGACTGCGGGGCACTGAAGCTTTCTTT CASSVGLRGTEAFF
TRBJ2-2 - - TRBV4-1 TGCGCCAGCAGCCAATCAGGACAGAGTACCGGGGAGCTGTTTTTT CASSQSGQSTGELFF
TRBJ1-1 once - TRBV2 TGTGCCAGCAGACCACAGCCTTTCCCTGAAGCTTTCTTT CASRPQPFPEAFF
TRBJ1-5 - - TRBV5-6 TGTGCCAGCAGCTTGGGGGGGGATCAGCCCCAGCATTTT CASSLGGDQPQHF
TRBJ1-5 few - TRBV4-1 TGCGCCAGCAGCCAAGGCCAGGGTGGCAATCAGCCCCAGCATTTT CASSQGQGGNQPQHF
TRBJ1-1 - TRBD1 TRBV14 TGTGCCAGCAGCCAATTTTCAGGGGGCAACGAAGCTTTCTTT CASSQFSGGNEAFF
TRBJ2-5 - - TRBV10-3 TGTGCCATCAGTGAGTCTGAACAGAACCAAGAGACCCAGTACTTC CAISESEQNQETQYF
TRBJ1-1 - - TRBV11-2 TGTGCCAGCAGCTTAGCCACCCAGGGGACTGAAGCTTTCTTT CASSLATQGTEAFF
TRBJ2-3 - - TRBV2 TGTGCCAGCAGAGGGGGGGGACTTTACACAGATACGCAGTATTTT CASRGGGLYTDTQYF
TRBJ2-5 - TRBD2 TRBV6-5 TGTGCCAGCAGTTACAGGGCGGGGGGGCGGCAGACCCAGTACTTC CASSYRAGGRQTQYF
TRBJ2-2 - - TRBV13 TGTGCCGTCCCATACTCCGGTCCCGACACCGGGGAGCTGTTTTTT CAVPYSGPDTGELFF
TRBJ1-2 - TRBD1 TRBV15 TGTGCCACCAGCAGGAGACAGGGAGTGAGCTATGGCTACACCTTC CATSRRQGVSYGYTF
TRBJ1-2 - - TRBV5-4 TGTGCCAGCAGCTTAGGCCTAGAGCAAAACTATGGCTACACCTTC CASSLGLEQNYGYTF
TRBJ2-5 - - TRBV9 TGTGCCAGCAGCGCTTCCGGGACATCGGAGACCCAGTACTTC CASSASGTSETQYF
TRBJ1-2 once - TRBV11-2 TGTGCCAGCAGCTTTTCCACGACACTTAACTATGGCTACACCTTC CASSFSTTLNYGYTF
TRBJ1-1 once TRBD1 TRBV7-8 TGTGCCAGCAGCTTCACAGGGGCGGACACTGAAGCTTTCTTT CASSFTGADTEAFF
TRBJ2-7 - - TRBV5-6 TGTGCCAGCGGGCGATACAGGTCCTACGAGCAGTACTTC CASGRYRSYEQYF
TRBJ2-1 - TRBD2 TRBV30 TGTGCCTGGAGTGTACGGGGGGGGCTAGGTTACAATGAGCAGTTCTTC CAWSVRGGLGYNEQFF
TRBJ2-7 few - TRBV11-2 TGTGCCAGCAGCTTAGCAGGTAGCTCCTACGAGCAGTACTTC CASSLAGSSYEQYF
TRBJ2-7 - - TRBV5-1 TGCGCCAGCAGCTTTCGGGGGTGGGGTAACTCCTACGAGCAGTACTTC CASSFRGWGNSYEQYF
TRBJ2-3 once TRBD1 TRBV7-6 TGTGCCAGCAGCTCAGGGACAGGGGGCATAGATACGCAGTATTTT CASSSGTGGIDTQYF
TRBJ2-7 - - TRBV5-1 TGCGCCAGCAGCTCGCAGGGATACGAGCAGTACTTC CASSSQGYEQYF
TRBJ2-5 - - TRBV27 TGTGCCAGCGCCGTTTCCCCCGTCTGGAGGGCGGACGAGACCCAGTACTTC CASAVSPVWRADETQYF
TRBJ1-4 - - TRBV2 TGTGCCAGCAGTGAGCTCAGGGCTAATGAAAAACTGTTTTTT CASSELRANEKLFF
TRBJ1-2 - - TRBV4-1 TGCGCCAGCAGCCAAGTGGCAGACTATGGCTACACCTTC CASSQVADYGYTF
TRBJ2-3 - - TRBV5-1 TGCGCCAGCAGCCAGGGACTTTCCACAGATACGCAGTATTTT CASSQGLSTDTQYF
TRBJ2-2 - - TRBV27 TGTGCCAGCAGTTCTGAAACAGGGTACGGGACCGGGGAGCTGTTTTTT CASSSETGYGTGELFF
TRBJ1-6 few - TRBV5-1 TGCGCCAGCAGCTTGGAGGGGTATAATTCACCCCTCCACTTT CASSLEGYNSPLHF
TRBJ2-7 - - TRBV7-9 TGTGCCAGCAACCAACTCCCACAGGGACGTTCCTACGAGCAGTACTTC CASNQLPQGRSYEQYF
TRBJ2-1 - - TRBV7-2 TGTGCCAGCAGCTCCGGGGTGCTCCGTTACAATGAGCAGTTCTTC CASSSGVLRYNEQFF
TRBJ1-2 - TRBD1 TRBV9 TGTGCCAGCAGCGCCGGGACAGCAAGGGACTATGGCTACACCTTC CASSAGTARDYGYTF
TRBJ1-2 once - TRBV5-1 TGCGCCAGCAGCTTGGGAGGGCTCGGCTACACCTTC CASSLGGLGYTF
TRBJ1-4 - TRBD1 TRBV27 TGTGCCAGCAGTCTGCAGGGGGTTAATGAAAAACTGTTTTTT CASSLQGVNEKLFF
TRBJ1-1 - TRBD1 TRBV7-2 TGTGCCAGCAGTCCACAGGGGCCAGGAACTGAAGCTTTCTTT CASSPQGPGTEAFF